The 9 T cell receptor beta chains presented below share a single source sample, sequenced in a study of early stage breast cancer tumors (dated by TCRdb to the late 2010s). Library preparation was by the immunoSEQ multiplex PCR assay. Drawn from immuneACCESS, this table holds only the in-frame rearrangements with V and J called that TCRdb kept. Clones are partly lost; checked studies trace under half to an unresolved V gene and leave the rest unexplained. The sample includes tens of thousands of clones, with more than 65% observed a single time. Together, the top ten hold more than 3% of the sample. Sequenced sample: blood. Receptors originate from a person in their sixties with breast cancer.

The rearrangement links TRBV6-1 to TRBJ2-7, with D unresolved. CDR1 and CDR2 from the germline V gene are MNHNS and SASEGT. The germline V and J ends were trimmed by 7 bases and 0 bases, with 16 bases remaining between them. The CDR3 length is 15 residues. The CDR3 coding sequence is TGTGCCAGCACCAGTTTTTTCAGAGGCTCCTACGAGCAGTACTTC. This codes for CASTSFFRGSYEQYF.

The V call is TRBV6-1, the J call TRBJ2-1, with D possibly being TRBD2 (6 bases). Trimming took 3 bases from V and 1 from J, leaving 10 bases between them. The germline CDR1 and CDR2 sequences are MNHNS and SASEGT. This CDR3 contains 15 residues. CDR3 in DNA: TGTGCCAGCAGTGACGGGAGAGGGTCCTACAATGAGCAGTTCTTC. Its translation is CASSDGRGSYNEQFF.

This clone was picked up one time. This chain uses TRBV27 with TRBJ2-7, with D maybe TRBD2 (8 bases). This CDR3 has 15 amino acids. V lost 7 bases, J lost 4 bases, and 20 bases lay in between. Looked up from germline, CDR1 is MNHEY and CDR2 is SMNVEV (reference sequence). CDR3 nucleotides: TGTGCCAGCACCCCCCCGGGAGGGGGCGCTTACGAGCAGTACTTC. It specifies CASTPPGGGAYEQYF.

J is TRBJ1-3 and V is TRBV7-8, with TRBD1 as a possible D gene (5 bases). The CDR3 loop spans 15 amino acids. Germline CDR1 SGHVS, CDR2 FQNEAQ. Trimming shortened V by 5 bases and J by 0 bases, and 11 bases separated the two germline ends. This CDR3 reads CASSIDRSSGNTIYF. DNA for the CDR3: TGTGCCAGCAGCATAGACAGAAGCTCTGGAAACACCATATATTTT.

This rearrangement joins TRBV11-3 to TRBJ2-2; D tentatively reads TRBD1 or TRBD2 (6 bases each). There are 14 residues in the CDR3. The germline V gene encodes CDR1 SGHNT and CDR2 YENEEA. V was pared by 1 base and J by 7 bases, with 10 bases between. The CDR3 sequence: CASSLGGGRGELFF. The CDR3 coding sequence is TGTGCCAGCAGCTTAGGTGGGGGGCGCGGGGAGCTGTTTTTT.

The CDR3 bases are TGTGCCAGCAGTAACCGGGACGAGAAAGGCTACACCTTC. Translating it yields CASSNRDEKGYTF. V and J are TRBV2 and TRBJ1-2; a weak D match, TRBD1 (5 bases). Per the germline V gene, CDR1 is SNHLY and CDR2 is FYNNEI. The CDR3 has 13 residues. Trimming stripped 5 bases from V and 8 bases from J, with 15 bases between. The full variable domain, its missing parts supplied by reference TRBV2 and TRBJ1-2, is EPEVTQTPSHQVTQMGQEVILRCVPISNHLYFYWYRQILGQKVEFLVSFYNNEISEKSEIFDDQFSVERPDGSNFTLKIRSTKLEDSAMYFCASSNRDEKGYTFGSGTRLTVV.

The V and J genes are TRBV18 and TRBJ2-7, with a weak D call TRBD1 (6 bases). Germline-derived CDR1 and CDR2 are KGHSH and LQKENI. V lost 6 bases and J lost 5, with 14 bases in between. The CDR3 totals 13 residues. CDR3 bases: TGTGCCAGCTCTACTTCGCAGGGGAACGAGCAGTACTTC. Residues: CASSTSQGNEQYF. Full variable domain (rest looked up from reference TRBV18 and TRBJ2-7): NAGVMQNPRHLVRRRGQEARLRCSPMKGHSHVYWYRQLPEEGLKFMVYLQKENIIDESGMPKERFSAEFPKEGPSILRIQQVVRGDSAAYFCASSTSQGNEQYFGPGTRLTVT.

This chain links TRBV18 with TRBJ1-1; 9 bases line up with TRBD1. The CDR3 sequence is 15 residues long. V shed 6 bases, J shed 3 bases, and the junction held 8 bases outside the gene matches. Germline CDR1 reads KGHSH; CDR2 reads LQKENI. The CDR3 DNA sequence: TGTGCCAGCTCGGATACAGGGGGCGCGTACACTGAAGCTTTCTTT. Protein: CASSDTGGAYTEAFF.

This clone appeared once. The rearrangement links TRBV15 to TRBJ2-3; TRBD1 aligns across 7 bases. There are 15 residues in the CDR3. The germline CDR1 and CDR2 sequences are LNHNV and YYDKDF (reference sequence). Losses at the gene ends were 3 bases for V and 3 bases for J; bases not matched to a gene: 6. The CDR3 DNA is TGTGCCACCAGCAGGACTACAGGGGAAACAGATACGCAGTATTTT. It translates to CATSRTTGETDTQYF.